The 4 T cell receptor beta chains below all came from one sample that was sequenced in a study of cytomegalovirus exposure and HLA in healthy donors. Primers: 60 Vbeta forward and 13 Jbeta reverse. TCRdb's table, derived via immunoSEQ multiplex PCR, lists solely in-frame clones and lacks some. The table shows tens of thousands of clones, with around 83% occurring only once. The specimen sequenced was PBMCs. These receptors were taken from a man between 70 and 80 years old in good health and CMV-seropositive.

The chain couples TRBV2 to TRBJ2-7; no definite D call. The CDR3 totals 12 residues. The germline CDR1 and CDR2 sequences are SNHLY and FYNNEI. Trimming cost V 9 bases and J 6 bases, with 15 bases left between them. Written as DNA, the CDR3 is TGTGCCAGTCGAGATCCCGGGTCCGAGCAGTACTTC. It translates to CASRDPGSEQYF.

The rearrangement links TRBV7-8 to TRBJ1-3; unclear D gene. Germline V CDR1 and CDR2: SGHVS, FQNEAQ. Trimming cost V 4 bases and J 1 base, with 8 bases left between them. The CDR3 runs to 14 residues. CDR3 sequence reads: CASSYRGSGNTIYF. In DNA form, the CDR3 reads TGTGCCAGCAGCTACCGGGGTTCTGGAAACACCATATATTTT.

The chain uses TRBV5-1 and TRBJ2-1, with 10 bases fitting TRBD1. Germline lookup yields CDR1 SGHRS and CDR2 YFSETQ. With V trimmed by 6 bases and J by 6 bases, 3 bases remained unmatched. The CDR3 extends over 13 amino acids. CDR3: CASKGDRGNEQFF. The CDR3 DNA reads TGCGCCAGCAAGGGGGACAGGGGCAATGAGCAGTTCTTC.

This clone was found a few times. The chain links TRBV10-3 to TRBJ2-1, with D possibly being TRBD2 (5 bases). Deletions cut 0 bases from V and 9 bases from J, with 15 bases between. CDR3 length equals 15 residues. CDR1 is ENHRY and CDR2 is SYGVKD in the germline V gene. The chain's CDR3 is CAISESVTSYGEQFF. CDR3 DNA: TGTGCCATCAGTGAGTCTGTTACTAGTTATGGTGAGCAGTTCTTC.